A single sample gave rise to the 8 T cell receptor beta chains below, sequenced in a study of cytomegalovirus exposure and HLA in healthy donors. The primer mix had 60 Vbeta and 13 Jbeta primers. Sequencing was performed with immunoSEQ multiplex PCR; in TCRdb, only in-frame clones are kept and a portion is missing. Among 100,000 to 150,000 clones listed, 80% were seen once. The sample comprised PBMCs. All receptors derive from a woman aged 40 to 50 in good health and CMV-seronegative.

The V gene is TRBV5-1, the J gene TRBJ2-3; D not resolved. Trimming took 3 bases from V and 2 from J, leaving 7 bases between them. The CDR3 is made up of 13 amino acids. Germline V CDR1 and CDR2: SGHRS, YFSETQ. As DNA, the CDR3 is TGCGCCAGCAGCTCGGTCATCACAGATACGCAGTATTTT. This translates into CASSSVITDTQYF. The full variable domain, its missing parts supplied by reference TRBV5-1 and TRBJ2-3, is KAGVTQTPRYLIKTRGQQVTLSCSPISGHRSVSWYQQTPGQGLQFLFEYFSETQRNKGNFPGRFSGRQFSNSRSEMNVSTLELGDSALYLCASSSVITDTQYFGPGTRLTVL.

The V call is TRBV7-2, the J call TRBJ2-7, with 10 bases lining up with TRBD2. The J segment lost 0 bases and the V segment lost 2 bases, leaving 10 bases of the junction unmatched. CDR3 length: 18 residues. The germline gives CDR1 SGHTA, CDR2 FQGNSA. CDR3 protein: CASSLNEASGSFSYEQYF. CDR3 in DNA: TGTGCCAGCAGCTTAAATGAGGCTAGCGGGAGTTTCTCCTACGAGCAGTACTTC.

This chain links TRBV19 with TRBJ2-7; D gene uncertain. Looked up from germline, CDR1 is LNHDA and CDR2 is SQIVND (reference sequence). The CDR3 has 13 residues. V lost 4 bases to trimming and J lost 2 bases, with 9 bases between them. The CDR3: CASSTSAPYEQYF. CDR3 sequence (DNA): TGTGCCAGTAGTACCAGTGCCCCCTACGAGCAGTACTTC.

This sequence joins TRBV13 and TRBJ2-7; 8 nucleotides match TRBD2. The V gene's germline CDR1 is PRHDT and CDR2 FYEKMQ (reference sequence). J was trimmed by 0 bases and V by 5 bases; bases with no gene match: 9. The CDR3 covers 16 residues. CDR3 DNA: TGTGCCAGCAGCCCTCGTGGACTAGCCACCTCCTACGAGCAGTACTTC. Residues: CASSPRGLATSYEQYF.

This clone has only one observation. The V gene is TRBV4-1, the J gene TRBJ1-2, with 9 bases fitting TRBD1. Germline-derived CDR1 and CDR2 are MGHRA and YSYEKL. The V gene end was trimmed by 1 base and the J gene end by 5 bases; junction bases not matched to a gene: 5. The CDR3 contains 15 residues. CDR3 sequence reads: CASSQVTTGGYGYTF. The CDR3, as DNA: TGCGCCAGCAGCCAAGTGACGACAGGGGGATATGGCTACACCTTC.

CDR3 sequence: CASRPRGHGYTF. As DNA, the CDR3 is TGTGCCAGCCGTCCTAGGGGTCATGGCTACACCTTC. This chain connects TRBV27 to TRBJ1-2, with D possibly being TRBD1 (5 bases). The CDR3 consists of 12 residues. With 8 bases removed from V and 6 bases from J, the gap between germline ends came to 13 bases. CDR1 MNHEY and CDR2 SMNVEV come from the germline V gene (reference sequence).

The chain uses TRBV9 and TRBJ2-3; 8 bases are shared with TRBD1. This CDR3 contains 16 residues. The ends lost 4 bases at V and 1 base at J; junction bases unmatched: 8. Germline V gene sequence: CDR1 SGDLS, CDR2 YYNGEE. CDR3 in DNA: TGTGCCAGCAGCTTGACAGGGGTTTCCGGCACAGATACGCAGTATTTT. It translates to CASSLTGVSGTDTQYF.

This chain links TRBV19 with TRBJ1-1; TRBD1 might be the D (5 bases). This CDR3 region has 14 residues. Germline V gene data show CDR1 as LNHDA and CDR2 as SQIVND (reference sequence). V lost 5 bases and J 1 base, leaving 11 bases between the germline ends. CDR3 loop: CASSVAGGNTEAFF. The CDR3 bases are TGTGCCAGTAGTGTCGCGGGGGGGAACACTGAAGCTTTCTTT.